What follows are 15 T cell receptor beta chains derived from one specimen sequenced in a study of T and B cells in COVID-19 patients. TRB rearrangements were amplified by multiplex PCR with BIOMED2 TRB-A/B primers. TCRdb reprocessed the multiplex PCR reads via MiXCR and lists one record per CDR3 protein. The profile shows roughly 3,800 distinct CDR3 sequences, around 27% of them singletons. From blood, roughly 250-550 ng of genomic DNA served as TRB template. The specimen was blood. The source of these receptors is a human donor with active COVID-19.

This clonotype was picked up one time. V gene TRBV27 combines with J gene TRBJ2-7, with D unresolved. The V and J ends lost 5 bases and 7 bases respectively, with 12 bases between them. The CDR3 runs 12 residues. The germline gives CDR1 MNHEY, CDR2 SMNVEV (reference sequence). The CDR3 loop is CASSLRGVEQYF. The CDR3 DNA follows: TGTGCCAGCAGTCTTCGTGGGGTGGAGCAGTACTTC.

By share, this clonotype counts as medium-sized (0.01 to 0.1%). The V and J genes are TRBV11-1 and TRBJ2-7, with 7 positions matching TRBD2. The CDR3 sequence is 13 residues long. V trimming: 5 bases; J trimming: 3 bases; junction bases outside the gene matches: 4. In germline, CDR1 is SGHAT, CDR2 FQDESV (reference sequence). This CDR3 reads CASSPSGVYEQYF. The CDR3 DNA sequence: TGTGCCAGCAGCCCAAGCGGGGTCTACGAGCAGTACTTC.

The chain's CDR3 is CASSQSPRGANTGELFF. CDR3 bases: TGCGCCAGCAGCCAAAGCCCGAGGGGGGCGAACACCGGGGAGCTGTTTTTT. This rearrangement joins TRBV4-3 to TRBJ2-2, with D perhaps TRBD1 or TRBD2 (6 bases each). Germline lookup yields CDR1 LGHNA and CDR2 YSLEER. Deletions cut 2 bases from V and 0 bases from J, with 13 bases between. The CDR3 sequence is 17 residues long.

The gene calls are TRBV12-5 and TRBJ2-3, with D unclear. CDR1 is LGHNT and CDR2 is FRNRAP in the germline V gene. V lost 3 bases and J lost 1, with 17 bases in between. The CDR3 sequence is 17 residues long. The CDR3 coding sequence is TGTGCTAGTGGTTTCAGTAGGACCGCGTTTGGCACAGATACGCAGTATTTT. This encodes CASGFSRTAFGTDTQYF.

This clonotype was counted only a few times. The CDR3 spells CASSELQHTDTQYF. In DNA form, the CDR3 reads TGTGCCAGCAGTGAATTACAGCACACAGATACGCAGTATTTT. The chain has TRBV2 and TRBJ2-3; D gene ambiguous. This CDR3 region has 14 residues. Germline V gives CDR1 SNHLY, CDR2 FYNNEI. Between the trimmed V and J ends, which lost 2 bases and 2 bases, there was a span of 8 bases.

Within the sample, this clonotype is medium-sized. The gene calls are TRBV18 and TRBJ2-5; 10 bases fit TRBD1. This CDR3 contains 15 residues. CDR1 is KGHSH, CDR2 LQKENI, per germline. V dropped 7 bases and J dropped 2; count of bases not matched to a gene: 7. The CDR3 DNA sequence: TGTGCCAGCTTACCGGGACAGGGGCGTCAAGAGACCCAGTACTTC. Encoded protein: CASLPGQGRQETQYF.

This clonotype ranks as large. The CDR3 region is CSVGGQITYNEQFF. As DNA, the CDR3 is TGCAGCGTTGGGGGGCAGATCACCTACAATGAGCAGTTCTTC. The chain joins TRBV29-1 to TRBJ2-1; a weak D match, TRBD1 (6 bases). The CDR3 length is 14 residues. In germline, CDR1 is SQVTM, CDR2 ANQGSEA. Trimming stripped 4 bases from V and 2 bases from J, with 12 bases between.

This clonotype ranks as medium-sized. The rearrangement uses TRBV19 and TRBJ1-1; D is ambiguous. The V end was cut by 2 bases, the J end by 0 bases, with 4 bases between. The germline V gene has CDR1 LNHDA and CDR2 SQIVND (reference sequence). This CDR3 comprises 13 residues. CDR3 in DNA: TGTGCCAGTAGTATATCCATGAACACTGAAGCTTTCTTT. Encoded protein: CASSISMNTEAFF. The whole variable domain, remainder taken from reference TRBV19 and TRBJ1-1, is DGGITQSPKYLFRKEGQNVTLSCEQNLNHDAMYWYRQDPGQGLRLIYYSQIVNDFQKGDIAEGYSVSREKKESFPLTVTSAQKNPTAFYLCASSISMNTEAFFGQGTRLTVV.

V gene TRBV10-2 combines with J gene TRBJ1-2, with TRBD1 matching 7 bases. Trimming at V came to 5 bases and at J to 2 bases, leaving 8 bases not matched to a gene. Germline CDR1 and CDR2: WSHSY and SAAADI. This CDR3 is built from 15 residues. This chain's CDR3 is CASSPGTAQNYGYTF. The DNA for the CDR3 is TGCGCCAGCAGTCCCGGGACAGCACAGAACTATGGCTACACCTTC.

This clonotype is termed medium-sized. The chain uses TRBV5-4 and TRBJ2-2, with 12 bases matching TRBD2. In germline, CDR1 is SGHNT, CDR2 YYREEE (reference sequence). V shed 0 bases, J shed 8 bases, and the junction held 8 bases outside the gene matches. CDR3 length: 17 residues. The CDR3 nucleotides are TGTGCCAGCAGCTTGGTCAGACTAGCGGGAGTAACGGGGGAGCTGTTTTTT. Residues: CASSLVRLAGVTGELFF. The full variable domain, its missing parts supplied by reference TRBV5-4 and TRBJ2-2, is ETGVTQSPTHLIKTRGQQVTLRCSSQSGHNTVSWYQQALGQGPQFIFQYYREEENGRGNFPPRFSGLQFPNYSSELNVNALELDDSALYLCASSLVRLAGVTGELFFGEGSRLTVL.

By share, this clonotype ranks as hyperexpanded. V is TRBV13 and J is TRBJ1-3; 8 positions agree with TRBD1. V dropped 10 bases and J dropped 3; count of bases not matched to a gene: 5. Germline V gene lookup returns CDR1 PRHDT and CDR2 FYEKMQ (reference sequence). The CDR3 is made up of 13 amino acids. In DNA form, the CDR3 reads TGTGCCACCGACAGGGGTATTGGAAACACCATATATTTT. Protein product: CATDRGIGNTIYF.

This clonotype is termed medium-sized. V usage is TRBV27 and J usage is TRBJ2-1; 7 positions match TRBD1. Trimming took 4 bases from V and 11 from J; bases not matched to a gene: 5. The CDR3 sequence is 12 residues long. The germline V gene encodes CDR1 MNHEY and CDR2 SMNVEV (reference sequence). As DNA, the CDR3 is TGTGCCAGCAGTTATCCGGGACAGAAGCAGTTCTTC. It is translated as CASSYPGQKQFF.

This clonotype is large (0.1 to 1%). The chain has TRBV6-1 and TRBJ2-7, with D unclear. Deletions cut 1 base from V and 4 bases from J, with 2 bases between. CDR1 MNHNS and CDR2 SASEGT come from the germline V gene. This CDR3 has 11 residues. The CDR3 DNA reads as TGTGCCAGCAGTGAAGGGTACGAGCAGTACTTC. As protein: CASSEGYEQYF.

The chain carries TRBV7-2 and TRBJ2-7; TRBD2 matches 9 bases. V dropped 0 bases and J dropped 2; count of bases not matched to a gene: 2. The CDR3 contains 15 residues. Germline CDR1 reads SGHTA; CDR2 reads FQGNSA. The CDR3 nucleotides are TGTGCCAGCAGCTTAGCAGCGGGGGGACCCTACGAGCAGTACTTC. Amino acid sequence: CASSLAAGGPYEQYF.

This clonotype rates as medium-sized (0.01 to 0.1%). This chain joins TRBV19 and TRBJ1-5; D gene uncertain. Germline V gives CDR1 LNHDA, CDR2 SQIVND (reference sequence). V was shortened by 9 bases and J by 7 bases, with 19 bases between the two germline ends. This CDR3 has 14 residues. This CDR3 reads CASSNSPPSQPQHF. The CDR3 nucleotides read TGTGCCAGCAGCAACAGCCCCCCCTCCCAGCCCCAGCATTTT.